A single TCR beta chain is shown here with its context. As yet, its antigen is unknown. V was pared by 1 base and J by 5 bases, with 15 bases between. The CDR3 contains 16 residues. Germline V gene lookup returns CDR1 SGHAT and CDR2 FQNNGV. This record comes from a study of graft-versus-host responses after intestinal transplantation. Study overall: Transplant types were multivisceral, liver-intestinal, or isolated intestinal. Induction using anti-thymocyte globulin, followed by tacrolimus and steroids for about three years, was given to all recipients.

Data came from immunoSEQ multiplex PCR; TCRdb stores just in-frame clones and leaves some out. This sample yields tens of thousands of clones, of which 85% to 95% are seen a single time; roughly 0.49% belongs to the top ten. Study results and limitations: Where graft-donor T cell macrochimerism was present, patients had high graft-versus-host to host-versus-graft clonal ratios in allografts. The marrow of recipients harbored GvH clones, and ileum or blood showed some of them first.

Source: unstimulated CD8+ T cells sorted from spleen or lymph node cells, taken before intestinal transplant. The rearrangement uses TRBV11-2 and TRBJ1-5; D remains ambiguous. The receptor comes from a human donor who received an intestinal transplant. The CDR3 nucleotides read TGTGCCAGCAGCTTAGGGGTCATAGGCGGAGATCAGCCCCAGCATTTT. It is translated as CASSLGVIGGDQPQHF.